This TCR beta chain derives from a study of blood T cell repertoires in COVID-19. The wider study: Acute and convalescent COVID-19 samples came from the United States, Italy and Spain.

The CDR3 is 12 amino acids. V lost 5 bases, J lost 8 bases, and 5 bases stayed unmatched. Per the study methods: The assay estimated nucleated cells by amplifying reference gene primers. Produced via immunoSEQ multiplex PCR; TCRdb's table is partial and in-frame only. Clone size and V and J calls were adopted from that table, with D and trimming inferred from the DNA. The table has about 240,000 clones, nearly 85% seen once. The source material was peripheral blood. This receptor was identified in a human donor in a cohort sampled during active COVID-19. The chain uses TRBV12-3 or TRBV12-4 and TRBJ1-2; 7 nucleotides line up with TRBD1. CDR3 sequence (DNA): TGTGCCAGCAGTCAGACAGGGAACGGCTACACCTTC. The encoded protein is CASSQTGNGYTF.